These 15 T cell receptor beta chains came from one sample sequenced in a study of T-cell reconstitution after alpha-beta-depleted transplantation in children. It was with unique molecular identifiers that the TCRbeta library was prepared. MiXCR was run by TCRdb on the PCR reads, yielding one entry per CDR3 protein. This repertoire shows around 680,000 distinct CDR3 sequences, 16% found once; its top ten account for around 0.96%. The material was PBMCs from the stem cell graft donor, obtained from the stem cell graft. All receptors come from a human donor who donated a stem cell graft to a child with acute myeloid leukemia.

This clonotype was seen a handful of times. The chain joins TRBV7-9 to TRBJ1-2; D remains unclear. V dropped 3 bases and J dropped 2 bases, with 7 bases sitting between them. The CDR3 totals 13 residues. Per the germline V gene, CDR1 is SEHNR and CDR2 is FQNEAQ (reference sequence). The CDR3: CASSFEGNYGYTF. For the CDR3, the DNA is TGTGCCAGCAGCTTTGAAGGGAACTATGGCTACACCTTC.

This clonotype was seen at least ten times. In DNA form, the CDR3 reads TGTGCCATCAGTGAGTTGGGGGGGGACCATAACGCTCATCTCCACTTT. Protein product: CAISELGGDHNAHLHF. The V gene is TRBV10-3, the J gene TRBJ1-6; D possibly corresponds to TRBD1 (5 bases). The CDR3 is made up of 16 amino acids. Germline V gives CDR1 ENHRY, CDR2 SYGVKD. Deletions cut 1 base from V and 16 bases from J, with 23 bases between.

This clonotype has at least ten counts. The chain links TRBV7-2 to TRBJ2-7; tentative D call: TRBD1 (6 bases). Germline V gene sequence: CDR1 SGHTA, CDR2 FQGNSA. Trimming removed 4 bases from V and 5 bases from J, with 15 bases in between. This CDR3 is 14 amino acids long. The CDR3 is CASSSGQPRHEQYF. The CDR3 DNA is TGTGCCAGCAGCTCCGGACAGCCCCGTCACGAGCAGTACTTC.

In this sample, this clonotype turned up a few times. This rearrangement joins TRBV12-3 or TRBV12-4 to TRBJ1-4; tentatively, D is TRBD1 (6 bases). This CDR3 has 15 residues. V gave up 6 bases and J gave up 6 bases, with 17 bases separating them. CDR3 coding DNA: TGTGCCAGCAGCCCCGCGGGGGCAGCTTATGAAAAACTGTTTTTT. Protein sequence: CASSPAGAAYEKLFF.

This clonotype was observed many times. CDR3 sequence: CASSYVWGRDEQYF. The CDR3 region has the DNA TGTGCCAGCAGTTACGTTTGGGGACGAGACGAGCAGTACTTC. The rearrangement links TRBV6-5 to TRBJ2-7; D possibly matches TRBD1 or TRBD2 (5 bases each). With 2 bases removed from V and 5 bases from J, the gap between germline ends came to 13 bases. This CDR3 region has 14 residues. Germline V gives CDR1 MNHEY, CDR2 SVGAGI.

This clonotype turned up a few times. The chain joins TRBV6-1 to TRBJ2-1; a possible D gene is TRBD1 (7 bases). V gave up 8 bases and J gave up 0 bases, with 14 bases separating them. Germline loops: CDR1 MNHNS, CDR2 SASEGT. This CDR3 is 15 amino acids long. The CDR3 coding sequence is TGTGCCAGCGCAGGGGGGTATACCTCCTACAATGAGCAGTTCTTC. Protein sequence: CASAGGYTSYNEQFF.

The V and J genes are TRBV24-1 and TRBJ2-1; 9 bases map to TRBD1. The ends lost 4 bases at V and 7 bases at J; junction bases unmatched: 10. CDR3 length: 16 amino acids. CDR1 and CDR2 (germline): KGHDR, SFDVKD. CDR3 DNA: TGTGCCACCAGTGACACGGACAGGGGAGTAGGGAATGAGCAGTTCTTC. This gives the protein CATSDTDRGVGNEQFF.

The chain employs TRBV12-3 or TRBV12-4 and TRBJ1-6, with D unclear. V lost 5 bases, J lost 9 bases, and 11 bases lay in between. This CDR3 region has 13 residues. CDR3 in amino acids: CASSPRELSPLHF. The CDR3 DNA sequence: TGTGCCAGCAGTCCCCGGGAGCTTTCACCCCTCCACTTT.

This clonotype was picked up a small number of times. The V and J genes are TRBV7-9 and TRBJ2-7; 8 bases map to TRBD1. V lost 5 bases to trimming and J lost 2 bases; unmatched junction nucleotides: 2. This CDR3 is built from 13 residues. Germline CDR1 reads SEHNR; CDR2 reads FQNEAQ (reference sequence). CDR3 sequence (DNA): TGTGCCAGCAGCGGGACAGGAGCCTACGAGCAGTACTTC. Its translation is CASSGTGAYEQYF.

This clonotype was counted many times. V usage is TRBV20-1 and J usage is TRBJ2-3; D remains unclear. Germline V CDR1 and CDR2: DFQATT, SNEGSKA (reference sequence). V gave up 0 bases and J gave up 4 bases, with 11 bases separating them. This CDR3 has 14 residues. This CDR3 is CSARDLPRPDTQYF. In DNA, the CDR3 is TGCAGTGCTAGAGATCTCCCGCGCCCAGATACGCAGTATTTT.

This clonotype came up a few times. This rearrangement joins TRBV7-9 to TRBJ2-5, with 7 bases identical to TRBD1. The J segment lost 7 bases and the V segment lost 5 bases, leaving 16 bases of the junction unmatched. The CDR3 has 16 residues. Germline V gives CDR1 SEHNR, CDR2 FQNEAQ (reference sequence). The CDR3 sequence: CASSHRPTGIIGTQYF. The CDR3 region has the DNA TGTGCCAGCAGCCACCGACCGACAGGGATAATAGGGACCCAGTACTTC.

This clonotype was found many times. This chain uses TRBV13 with TRBJ2-7; D perhaps matches TRBD2 (7 bases). V was trimmed by 4 bases and J by 7 bases, leaving 11 bases between them. This CDR3 has 12 residues. The germline CDR1 and CDR2 sequences are PRHDT and FYEKMQ (reference sequence). In DNA form, the CDR3 reads TGTGCCAGCAGCTCACAGGGAGGGGAGCAGTACGTC. Protein sequence: CASSSQGGEQYV.

J is TRBJ2-4 and V is TRBV4-3, with D possibly matching TRBD2 (7 bases). V was trimmed by 4 bases and J by 6 bases, leaving 16 bases between them. The CDR3 has 15 amino acids. Per the germline V gene, CDR1 is LGHNA and CDR2 is YSLEER. CDR3 region: CASSLLRGGPNIQYF. The CDR3 DNA is TGCGCCAGCAGCCTTCTGAGGGGGGGGCCAAACATTCAGTACTTC.

V and J are TRBV7-9 and TRBJ2-1; TRBD1 aligns across 10 bases. Germline V gene lookup returns CDR1 SEHNR and CDR2 FQNEAQ (reference sequence). Losses at the gene ends were 5 bases for V and 4 bases for J; bases not matched to a gene: 8. The CDR3 runs to 16 residues. The chain's CDR3 is CASSPRDRGIYNEQFF. CDR3 bases: TGTGCCAGCAGCCCCCGGGACAGGGGTATTTACAATGAGCAGTTCTTC.

A few counts support this clonotype. The chain links TRBV7-9 to TRBJ2-2; the D gene is possibly TRBD1 (5 bases). V was cut by 2 bases and J by 6 bases, with 13 bases left in between. The CDR3 runs to 15 residues. CDR1 SEHNR and CDR2 FQNEAQ come from the germline V gene (reference sequence). CDR3 bases: TGTGCCAGCAGCTTAACAGGAAGGATGGCCGGGGAGCTGTTTTTT. Its protein product is CASSLTGRMAGELFF.